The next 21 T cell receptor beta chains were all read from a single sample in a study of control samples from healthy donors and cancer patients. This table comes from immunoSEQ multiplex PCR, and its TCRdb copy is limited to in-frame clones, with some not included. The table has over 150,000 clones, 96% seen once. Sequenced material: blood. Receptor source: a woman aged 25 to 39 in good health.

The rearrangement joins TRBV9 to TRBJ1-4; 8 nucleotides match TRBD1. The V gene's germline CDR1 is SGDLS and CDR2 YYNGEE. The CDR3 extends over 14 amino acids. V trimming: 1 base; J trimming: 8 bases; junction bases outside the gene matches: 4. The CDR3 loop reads CASSVSAGGEKLFF. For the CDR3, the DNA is TGTGCCAGCAGCGTATCGGCAGGGGGCGAAAAACTGTTTTTT.

The CDR3 spells CASSLMNTEAFF. The DNA of the CDR3 is TGTGCCAGCAGCTTAATGAACACTGAAGCTTTCTTT. The V call is TRBV7-9, the J call TRBJ1-1; no clear D. Germline CDR1 reads SEHNR; CDR2 reads FQNEAQ (reference sequence). V lost 2 bases to trimming and J lost 0 bases, with 1 base between them. The CDR3 has 12 residues.

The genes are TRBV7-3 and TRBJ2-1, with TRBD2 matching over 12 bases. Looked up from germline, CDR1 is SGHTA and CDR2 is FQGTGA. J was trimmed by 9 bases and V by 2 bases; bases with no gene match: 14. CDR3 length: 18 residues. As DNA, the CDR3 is TGTGCCAGCAGCTTACTCCCCCCGACTAGCGGGAGAATTTCTGAGCAGTTCTTC. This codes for CASSLLPPTSGRISEQFF.

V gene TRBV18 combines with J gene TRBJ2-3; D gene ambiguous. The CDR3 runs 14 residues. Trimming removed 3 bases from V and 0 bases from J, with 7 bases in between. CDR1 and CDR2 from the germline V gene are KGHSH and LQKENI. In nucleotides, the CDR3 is TGTGCCAGCTCACCTATTTCTAGCACAGATACGCAGTATTTT. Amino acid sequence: CASSPISSTDTQYF.

CDR3 loop: CASRLLGGELFF. DNA for the CDR3: TGTGCCAGCCGTCTACTAGGCGGGGAGCTGTTTTTT. V is TRBV19 and J is TRBJ2-2; D is possibly TRBD2 (5 bases). Germline CDR1 LNHDA, CDR2 SQIVND (reference sequence). The ends were cut back, 9 bases at V and 7 bases at J, with 12 bases in the middle. The CDR3 is made up of 12 amino acids.

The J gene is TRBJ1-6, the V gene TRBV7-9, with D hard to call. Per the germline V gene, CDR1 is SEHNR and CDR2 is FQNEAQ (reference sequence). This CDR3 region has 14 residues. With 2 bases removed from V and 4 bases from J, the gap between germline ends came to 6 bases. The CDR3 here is CASSLSDYNSPLHF. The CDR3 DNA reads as TGTGCCAGCAGCTTATCTGATTATAATTCACCCCTCCACTTT.

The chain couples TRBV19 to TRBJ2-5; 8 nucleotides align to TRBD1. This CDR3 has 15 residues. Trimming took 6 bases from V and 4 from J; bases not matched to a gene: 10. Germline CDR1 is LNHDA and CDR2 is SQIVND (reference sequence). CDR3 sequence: CASREVDRGIETQYF. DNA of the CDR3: TGTGCCAGTAGGGAAGTAGACAGGGGAATAGAGACCCAGTACTTC.

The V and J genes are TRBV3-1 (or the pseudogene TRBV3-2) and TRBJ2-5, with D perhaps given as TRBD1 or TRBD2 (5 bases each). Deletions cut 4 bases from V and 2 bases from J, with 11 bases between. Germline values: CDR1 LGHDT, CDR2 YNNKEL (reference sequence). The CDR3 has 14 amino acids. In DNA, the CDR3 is TGTGCCAGCAGCCTCGGGACGGTTCAAGAGACCCAGTACTTC. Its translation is CASSLGTVQETQYF.

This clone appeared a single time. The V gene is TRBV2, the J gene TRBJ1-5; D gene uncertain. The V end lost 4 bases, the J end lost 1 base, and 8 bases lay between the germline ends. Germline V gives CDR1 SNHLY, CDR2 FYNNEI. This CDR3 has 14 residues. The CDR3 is CASSAHVSNQPQHF. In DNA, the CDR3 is TGTGCCAGCAGTGCGCACGTAAGCAATCAGCCCCAGCATTTT.

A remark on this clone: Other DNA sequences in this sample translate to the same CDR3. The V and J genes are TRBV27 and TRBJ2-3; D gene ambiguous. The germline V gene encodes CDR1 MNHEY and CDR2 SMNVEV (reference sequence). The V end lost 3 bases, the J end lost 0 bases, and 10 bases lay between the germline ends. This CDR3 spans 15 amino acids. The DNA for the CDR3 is TGTGCCAGCAGTTTGGCAGGCTCTAGCACAGATACGCAGTATTTT. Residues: CASSLAGSSTDTQYF.

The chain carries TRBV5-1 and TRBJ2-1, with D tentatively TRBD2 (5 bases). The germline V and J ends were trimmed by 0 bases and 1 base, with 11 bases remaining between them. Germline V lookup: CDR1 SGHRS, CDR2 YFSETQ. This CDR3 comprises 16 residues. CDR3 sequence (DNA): TGCGCCAGCAGCTTGGTTGGTCTAGCATCCTACAATGAGCAGTTCTTC. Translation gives CASSLVGLASYNEQFF.

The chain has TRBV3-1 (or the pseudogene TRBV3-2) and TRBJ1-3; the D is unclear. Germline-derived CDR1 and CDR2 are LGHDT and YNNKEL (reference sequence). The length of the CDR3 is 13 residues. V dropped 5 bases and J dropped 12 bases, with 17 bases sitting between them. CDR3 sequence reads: CASSSAARTSIYF. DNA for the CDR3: TGTGCCAGCAGCTCAGCCGCCAGAACAAGCATATATTTT.

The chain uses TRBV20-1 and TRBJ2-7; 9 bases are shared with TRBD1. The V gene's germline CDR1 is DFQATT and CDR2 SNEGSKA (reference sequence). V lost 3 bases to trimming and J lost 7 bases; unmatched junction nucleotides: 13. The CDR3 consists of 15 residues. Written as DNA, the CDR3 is TGCAGTGCTAGTTGGGCTCGGGACAGGGCTTTTGAGCAGTACTTC. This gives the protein CSASWARDRAFEQYF.

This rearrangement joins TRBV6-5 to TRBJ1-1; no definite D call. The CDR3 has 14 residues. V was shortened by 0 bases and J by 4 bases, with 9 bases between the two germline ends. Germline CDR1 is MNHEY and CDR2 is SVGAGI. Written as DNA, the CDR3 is TGTGCCAGCAGTTACTCGGCGGGGATCACTGAAGCTTTCTTT. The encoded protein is CASSYSAGITEAFF.

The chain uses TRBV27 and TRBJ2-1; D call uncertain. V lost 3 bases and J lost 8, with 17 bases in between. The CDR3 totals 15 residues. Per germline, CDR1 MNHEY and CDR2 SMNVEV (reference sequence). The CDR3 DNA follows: TGTGCCAGCAGTTTCAGGTACCCCACGTCCGATGAGCAGTTCTTC. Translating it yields CASSFRYPTSDEQFF.

The CDR3 DNA sequence: TGTGCCAGCAACCTGAGACAGGGCGGTAATTCACCCCTCCACTTT. Encoded protein: CASNLRQGGNSPLHF. J is TRBJ1-6 and V is TRBV27; 7 bases line up with TRBD1. The germline V gene encodes CDR1 MNHEY and CDR2 SMNVEV (reference sequence). J gave up 6 bases and V 7 bases, and 9 bases lay outside the gene matches. The CDR3 contains 15 residues.

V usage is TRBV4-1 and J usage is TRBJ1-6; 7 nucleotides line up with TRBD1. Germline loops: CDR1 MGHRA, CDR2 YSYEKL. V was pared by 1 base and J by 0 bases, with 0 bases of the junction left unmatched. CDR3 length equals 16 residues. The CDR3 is CASSQGTGSYNSPLHF. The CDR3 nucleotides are TGCGCCAGCAGCCAAGGGACAGGCTCCTATAATTCACCCCTCCACTTT.

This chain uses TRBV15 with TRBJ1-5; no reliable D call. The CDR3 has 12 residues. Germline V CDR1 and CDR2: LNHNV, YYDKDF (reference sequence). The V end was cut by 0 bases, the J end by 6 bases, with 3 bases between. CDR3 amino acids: CATSRDSQPQHF. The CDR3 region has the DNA TGTGCCACCAGCAGAGACTCTCAGCCCCAGCATTTT.

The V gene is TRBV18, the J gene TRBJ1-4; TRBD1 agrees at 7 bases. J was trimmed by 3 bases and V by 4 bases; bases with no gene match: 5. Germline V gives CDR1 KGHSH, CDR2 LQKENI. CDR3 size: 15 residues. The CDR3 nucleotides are TGTGCCAGCTCACAGCCGGGACAGTCTAATGAAAAACTGTTTTTT. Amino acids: CASSQPGQSNEKLFF.

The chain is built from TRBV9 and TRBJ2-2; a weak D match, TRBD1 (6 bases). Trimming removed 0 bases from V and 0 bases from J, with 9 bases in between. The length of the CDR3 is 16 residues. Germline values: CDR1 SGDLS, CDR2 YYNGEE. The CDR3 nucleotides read TGTGCCAGCAGCGTAGGAGGGGGTGCGAACACCGGGGAGCTGTTTTTT. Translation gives CASSVGGGANTGELFF.

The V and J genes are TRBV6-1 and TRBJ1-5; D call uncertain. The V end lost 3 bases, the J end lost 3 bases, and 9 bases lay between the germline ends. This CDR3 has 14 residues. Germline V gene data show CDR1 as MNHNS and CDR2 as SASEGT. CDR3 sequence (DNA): TGTGCCAGCAGTGAGGGCAGCTTCAATCAGCCCCAGCATTTT. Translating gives CASSEGSFNQPQHF.